These T cell receptor beta chains were read from a single sample in a study of blood T cells in healthy people across ages. MiXCR, applied by TCRdb to the 5' RACE reads, yields one record per CDR3 protein. Seen here are some 900,000 distinct CDR3 sequences, around 48% observed once, and the top ten hold 13%. The sequencing sample was made of blood. The origin of the receptors is a man in his thirties or forties in good health. CDR3s include the opening cysteine and the closing phenylalanine or tryptophan. Fields, in order: D gene, clone size, V gene, J gene, CDR3 DNA, CDR3 protein. A D gene is named only where the DNA matches it firmly. Clone size is not always given. Where it is, it says once, few, many or a class for expanded clones.

>.|.|TRBV7-2|TRBJ1-1
TGTGCCAGCACCAACAGGGTCGGAAACACTGAAGCTTTCTTT
CASTNRVGNTEAFF
>.|.|TRBV6-1|TRBJ2-1
TGTGCCAGCAGTGAATGGGTTGGGGGGCAGGGATTGGTGGGGGAGCAGTTCTTC
CASSEWVGGQGLVGEQFF
>.|.|TRBV7-9|TRBJ1-2
TGTGCCAGCAGCTTCGCCAGGGGCTATGGCTACACCTTC
CASSFARGYGYTF
>.|.|TRBV5-1|TRBJ2-1
TGCGCCAGCAGCTTGGCCGGGGAGCGGTACAATGAGCAGTTCTTC
CASSLAGERYNEQFF
>.|.|TRBV7-3|TRBJ2-6
TGTGCCAGCAGCTCCAATGATAACTCTGGGACCAACGTCCTGACTTTC
CASSSNDNSGTNVLTF
>.|few|TRBV25-1|TRBJ1-2
TGTGCCAGCTCGGGCCTAAACTATGGCTACACCTTC
CASSGLNYGYTF
>.|.|TRBV7-3|TRBJ1-6
TGTGCCAGCAGTTCGGGACATTACTATAATTCACCCCTCCACTTT
CASSSGHYYNSPLHF
>.|.|TRBV6-5|TRBJ1-1
TGTGCCAGCAGACCCCCGCAGGGTACCACTGAAGCTTTCTTT
CASRPPQGTTEAFF
>.|.|TRBV5-1|TRBJ2-2
TGCGCCAGCAGCCCACAGGGGAACACCGGGGAGCTGTTTTTT
CASSPQGNTGELFF
>.|once|TRBV7-6|TRBJ2-3
TGTGCCAGCAGCTTTTTCGGGGGGCGCCCGGTTCTGTATTTT
CASSFFGGRPVLYF
>.|.|TRBV6-6|TRBJ1-6
TGTGCCAGCAGCCCAAGTTGGCAGGGTTATTCACCCCTCCACTTT
CASSPSWQGYSPLHF
>.|few|TRBV20-1|TRBJ2-7
TGCAGTGCTAGAGACCCACAAGGGAGGAATGGGCAGTACTTC
CSARDPQGRNGQYF
>TRBD2|.|TRBV29-1|TRBJ2-1
TGCAGCGTTCTAGAGCCCAGCGGGATCCCTAATGAGCAGTTCTTC
CSVLEPSGIPNEQFF
>.|.|TRBV9|TRBJ2-7
TGTGCCAGCAGCGTAGAGTCTTCACAGGGCGTCTACGAGCAGTACTTC
CASSVESSQGVYEQYF
>TRBD2|.|TRBV24-1|TRBJ2-7
TGTGCCTCCCAAGCGGGGTCGAGCGAGCAGTACTTC
CASQAGSSEQYF
>.|few|TRBV20-1|TRBJ1-5
TGCAGTGCTAGAGATCCCGGGCTCTATAGCAATCAGCCCCAGCATTTT
CSARDPGLYSNQPQHF
>.|.|TRBV3-1|TRBJ1-1
TGTGCCAGCAGCCAAGATCTGGCAGACGAAAACACTGAAGCTTTCTTT
CASSQDLADENTEAFF
>.|few|TRBV7-2|TRBJ2-7
TGTGCCAGCAGCTCCGGTCCCGCCGGGACTGGATCCTACGAGCAGTACTTC
CASSSGPAGTGSYEQYF
>.|many|TRBV12-3/TRBV12-4|TRBJ2-7
TGTGCCAGCAGCATTTCCTACGAGCAGTACTTC
CASSISYEQYF
>.|once|TRBV6-5|TRBJ2-7
TGTGCCAGTCAACCCGGGGTAACCTACGAGCAGTACTTC
CASQPGVTYEQYF
>TRBD1|.|TRBV29-1|TRBJ2-3
TGCAGCGTTTTCGGACAGGGGGCCTCAGATACGCAGTATTTT
CSVFGQGASDTQYF
>TRBD2|few|TRBV12-3/TRBV12-4|TRBJ2-5
TGTGCCAGCAGTTCTAGCGGGGGGTTGAAAGAGACCCAGTACTTC
CASSSSGGLKETQYF
>.|few|TRBV9|TRBJ2-7
TGTGCCAGCAGCGAAGGCTCAGGGGCCACCTACGAGCAGTACTTC
CASSEGSGATYEQYF
>.|.|TRBV5-6|TRBJ2-7
TGTGCCAGCATCAAGGACAGACCGAGCTCCTACGAGCAGTACTTC
CASIKDRPSSYEQYF
>TRBD2|.|TRBV3-1|TRBJ2-1
TGTGCCAGCAGCCAAGATGCGGCTAGCGGGGGCGGGGGGTTCTTC
CASSQDAASGGGGFF
>.|few|TRBV18|TRBJ2-7
TGTGCCAGCTCACCACCAGGTCTCCGCTACGAGCAGTACTTC
CASSPPGLRYEQYF
>.|few|TRBV20-1|TRBJ1-5
TGCAGTGCTAGTGGGCAGGGTGTCGGCAATCAGCCCCAGCATTTT
CSASGQGVGNQPQHF